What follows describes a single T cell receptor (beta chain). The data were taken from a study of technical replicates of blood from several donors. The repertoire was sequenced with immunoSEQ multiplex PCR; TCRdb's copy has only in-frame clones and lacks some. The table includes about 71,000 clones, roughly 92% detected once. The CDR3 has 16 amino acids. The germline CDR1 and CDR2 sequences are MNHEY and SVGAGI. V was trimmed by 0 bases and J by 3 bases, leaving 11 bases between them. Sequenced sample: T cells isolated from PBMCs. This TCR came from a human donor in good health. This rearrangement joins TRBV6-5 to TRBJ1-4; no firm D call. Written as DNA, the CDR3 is TGTGCCAGCAGTTACTCGTCGTGGTTAGCTAATGAAAAACTGTTTTTT. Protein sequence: CASSYSSWLANEKLFF.